One T cell receptor beta chain is described in this entry. Its target is not known. The data were obtained in a study of PD-1 blockade in classical Hodgkin lymphoma. Study results and caveats: Researchers reported that CD4+ TCR diversity, though not CD8+, rose significantly by C4D1. What drove the repertoire differences, possibly disease activity or prior therapy, has not been defined. Newly diagnosed patients had baseline TCR diversity that was reportedly lower than that of healthy donors.

This table comes from immunoSEQ multiplex PCR, and its TCRdb copy is limited to in-frame clones, with some not included. The sample has around 93,000 clones; more than 70% are singletons. Time point described: cycle 4 day 1 (C4D1), after about 6 weeks of nivolumab. Brentuximab vedotin exposure varied, and every patient relapsed after autologous stem cell transplantation. The CDR3 runs to 15 residues. CDR1 and CDR2 from the germline V gene are MNHNY and SVGAGI (reference sequence). Trimming pared 2 bases from V and 3 bases from J, leaving 13 bases between. The TCR comes from a human donor with classical Hodgkin lymphoma. The chain is built from TRBV6-6 and TRBJ1-1; perhaps TRBD1 as D (6 bases). This sample comprised peripheral blood mononuclear cells (PBMCs), obtained before the fourth cycle of nivolumab. CDR3 sequence (DNA): TGTGCCAGCAGTTACGGGGGGGCAGGGGACACTGAAGCTTTCTTT. Translating it yields CASSYGGAGDTEAFF.